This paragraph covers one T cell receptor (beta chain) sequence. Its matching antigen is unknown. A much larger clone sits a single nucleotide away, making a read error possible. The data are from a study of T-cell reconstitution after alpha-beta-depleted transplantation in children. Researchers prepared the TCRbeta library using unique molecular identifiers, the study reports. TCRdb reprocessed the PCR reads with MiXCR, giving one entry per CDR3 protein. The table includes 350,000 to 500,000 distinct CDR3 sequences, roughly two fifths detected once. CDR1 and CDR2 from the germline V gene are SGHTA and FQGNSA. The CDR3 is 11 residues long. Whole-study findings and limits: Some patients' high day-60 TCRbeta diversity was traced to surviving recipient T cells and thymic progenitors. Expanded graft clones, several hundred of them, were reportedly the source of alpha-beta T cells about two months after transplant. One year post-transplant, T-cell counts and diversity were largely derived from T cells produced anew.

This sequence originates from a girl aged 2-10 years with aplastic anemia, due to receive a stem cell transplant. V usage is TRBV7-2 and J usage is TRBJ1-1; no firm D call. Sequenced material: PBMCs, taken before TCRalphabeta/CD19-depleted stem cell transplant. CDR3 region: CANSWGTEAFF. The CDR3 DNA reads TGTGCCAACAGCTGGGGAACTGAAGCTTTCTTT. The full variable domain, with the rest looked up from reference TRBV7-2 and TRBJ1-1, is GAGVSQSPSNKVTEKGKDVELRCDPISGHTALYWYRQSLGQGLEFLIYFQGNSAPDKSGLPSDRFSAERTGGSVSTLTIQRTQQEDSAVYLCANSWGTEAFFGQGTRLTVV.